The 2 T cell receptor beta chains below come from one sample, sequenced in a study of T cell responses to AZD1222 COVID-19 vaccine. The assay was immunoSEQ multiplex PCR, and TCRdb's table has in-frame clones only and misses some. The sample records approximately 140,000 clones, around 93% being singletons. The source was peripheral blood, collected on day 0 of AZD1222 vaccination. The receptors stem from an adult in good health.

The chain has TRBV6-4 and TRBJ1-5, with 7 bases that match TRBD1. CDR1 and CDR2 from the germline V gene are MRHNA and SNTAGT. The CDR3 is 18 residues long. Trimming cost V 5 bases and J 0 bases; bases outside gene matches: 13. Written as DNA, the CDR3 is TGTGCCAGCAGTTCCCGGCGACAGGGCCCAAATAGCAATCAGCCCCAGCATTTT. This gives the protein CASSSRRQGPNSNQPQHF.

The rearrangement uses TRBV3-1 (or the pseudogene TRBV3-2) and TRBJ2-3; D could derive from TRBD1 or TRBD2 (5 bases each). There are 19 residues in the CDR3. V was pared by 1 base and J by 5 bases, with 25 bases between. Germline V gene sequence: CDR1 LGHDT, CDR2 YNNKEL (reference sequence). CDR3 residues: CASSQVLHVGGGVRDTQYF. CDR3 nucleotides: TGTGCCAGCAGCCAAGTTCTCCACGTGGGTGGGGGTGTGAGAGATACGCAGTATTTT.